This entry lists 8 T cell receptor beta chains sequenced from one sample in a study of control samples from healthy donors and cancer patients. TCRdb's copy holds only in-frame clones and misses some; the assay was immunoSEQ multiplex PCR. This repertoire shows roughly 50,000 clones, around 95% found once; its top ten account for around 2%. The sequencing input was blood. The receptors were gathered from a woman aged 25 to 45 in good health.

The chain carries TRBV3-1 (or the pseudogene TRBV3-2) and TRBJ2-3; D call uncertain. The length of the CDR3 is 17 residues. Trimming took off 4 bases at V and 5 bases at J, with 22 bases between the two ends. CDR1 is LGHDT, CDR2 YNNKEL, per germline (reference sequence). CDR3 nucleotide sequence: TGTGCCAGCAGCCCGATGTGTCCCATTTGTCATCAAGATACGCAGTATTTT. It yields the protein CASSPMCPICHQDTQYF.

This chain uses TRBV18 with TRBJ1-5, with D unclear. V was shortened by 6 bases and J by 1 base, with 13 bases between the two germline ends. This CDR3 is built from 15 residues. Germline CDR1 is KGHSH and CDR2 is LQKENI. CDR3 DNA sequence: TGTGCCAGCTCCCCGGGAGGGATCAGCAATCAGCCCCAGCATTTT. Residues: CASSPGGISNQPQHF.

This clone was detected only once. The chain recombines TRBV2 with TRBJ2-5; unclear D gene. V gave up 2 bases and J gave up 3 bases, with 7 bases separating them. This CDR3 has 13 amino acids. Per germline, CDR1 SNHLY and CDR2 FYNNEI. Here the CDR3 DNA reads TGTGCCAGCAGTGAAATATGGAAAGAGACCCAGTACTTC. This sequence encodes CASSEIWKETQYF.

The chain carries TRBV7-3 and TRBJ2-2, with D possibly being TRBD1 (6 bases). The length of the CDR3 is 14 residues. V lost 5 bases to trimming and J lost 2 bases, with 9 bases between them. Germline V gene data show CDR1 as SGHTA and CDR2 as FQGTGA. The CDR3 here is CASSPDRNTGELFF. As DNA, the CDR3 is TGTGCCAGCAGCCCGGACAGAAACACCGGGGAGCTGTTTTTT.

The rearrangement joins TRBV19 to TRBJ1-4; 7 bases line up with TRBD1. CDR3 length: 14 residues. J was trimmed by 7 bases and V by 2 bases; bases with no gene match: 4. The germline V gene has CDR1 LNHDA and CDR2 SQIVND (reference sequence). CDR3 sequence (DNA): TGTGCCAGTAGTATATCTCGACAGGGTGAAAAACTGTTTTTT. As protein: CASSISRQGEKLFF.

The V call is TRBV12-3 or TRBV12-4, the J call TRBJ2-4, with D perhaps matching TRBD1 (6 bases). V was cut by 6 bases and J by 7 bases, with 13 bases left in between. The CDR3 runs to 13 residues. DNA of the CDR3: TGTGCCAGCAGCCAGGGGCCGGGGAACATTCAGTACTTC. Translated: CASSQGPGNIQYF.

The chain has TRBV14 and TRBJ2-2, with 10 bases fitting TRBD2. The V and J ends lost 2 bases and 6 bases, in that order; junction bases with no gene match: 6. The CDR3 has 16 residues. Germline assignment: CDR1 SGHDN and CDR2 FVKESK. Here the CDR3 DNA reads TGTGCCAGCAGCCAACTAGCGGGAGTGGTATCCGGGGAGCTGTTTTTT. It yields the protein CASSQLAGVVSGELFF.

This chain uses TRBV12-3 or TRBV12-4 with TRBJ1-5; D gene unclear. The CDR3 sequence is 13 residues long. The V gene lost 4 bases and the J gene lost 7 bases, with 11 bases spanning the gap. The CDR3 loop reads CASSSPGPQPQHF. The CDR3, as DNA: TGTGCCAGCAGTTCCCCAGGACCCCAGCCCCAGCATTTT.